These 15 T cell receptor beta chains were sequenced from one sample in a study of cytomegalovirus exposure and HLA in healthy donors (dated by TCRdb to the late 2010s). Receptors were amplified or captured by the immunoSEQ multiplex PCR assay. For the multiplex PCR, a mixture combining 60 forward primers for TCR Vbeta segments and 13 reverse primers for TCR Jbeta segments was used. TCRdb retrieved this table from immuneACCESS and kept in-frame rearrangements only. Not all clones are present; in checked studies, unresolved V genes account for under half, and no reason is known for the remainder. In this sample the table shows roughly 150,000 clones, about 10% of which occur a single time. Roughly 2% of the sample is in the top ten clones. Sequencing was carried out using PBMCs. These receptors were collected from a man between 50 and 59 years old in good health and CMV-seronegative.

The genes are TRBV28 and TRBJ2-5; 9 positions agree with TRBD1. Trimming removed 4 bases from V and 5 bases from J; junction bases left unmatched: 8. Germline lookup yields CDR1 MDHEN and CDR2 SYDVKM. CDR3 length: 15 amino acids. CDR3 nucleotides: TGTGCCAGCAGTTATACAGGGGGCATGGACGAGACCCAGTACTTC. Its translation is CASSYTGGMDETQYF.

This clone was seen a handful of times. This rearrangement joins TRBV6-1 to TRBJ1-2, with 10 bases aligning to TRBD1. Germline V gene sequence: CDR1 MNHNS, CDR2 SASEGT. V shed 0 bases and J 7 bases; nucleotides not matched to a gene: 2. The CDR3 loop spans 14 amino acids. CDR3: CASSEARDRGGYTF. The DNA of the CDR3 is TGTGCCAGCAGTGAAGCGCGGGACAGGGGTGGCTACACCTTC.

In DNA form, the CDR3 reads TGTGCCACCAGCAGGACCCACGGGACAGGGGATGAAAAACTGTTTTTT. The encoded protein is CATSRTHGTGDEKLFF. V and J are TRBV15 and TRBJ1-4; 10 bases line up with TRBD1. The CDR3 is 16 residues long. J lost 6 bases, V lost 3 bases, and 7 bases had no gene match. CDR1 and CDR2 (germline): LNHNV, YYDKDF (reference sequence).

This chain joins TRBV10-2 and TRBJ1-3; the D is unclear. CDR1 WSHSY and CDR2 SAAADI come from the germline V gene. With 4 bases removed from V and 4 bases from J, the gap between germline ends came to 8 bases. The CDR3 is 13 residues long. This CDR3 is CASSAYRGNTIYF. Written as DNA, the CDR3 is TGCGCCAGCAGTGCATACAGAGGAAACACCATATATTTT.

This clone has a handful of counts. The V gene is TRBV28, the J gene TRBJ1-5, with D maybe TRBD1 (6 bases). This CDR3 spans 15 amino acids. Germline-derived CDR1 and CDR2 are MDHEN and SYDVKM. V was pared by 2 bases and J by 3 bases, with 11 bases between. In DNA, the CDR3 is TGTGCCAGCAGTTTACGTCAGGGGTTCAATCAGCCCCAGCATTTT. Translated, it gives CASSLRQGFNQPQHF.

The V gene is TRBV5-6, the J gene TRBJ2-7; 9 bases line up with TRBD2. The CDR3 runs to 17 residues. From germline, CDR1 is SGHDT and CDR2 YYEEEE. V lost 1 base and J lost 1; bases outside the gene matches: 9. CDR3 residues: CASSLIPPSGASYEQYF. The CDR3 region has the DNA TGTGCCAGCAGCTTGATTCCCCCTAGCGGGGCTTCCTACGAGCAGTACTTC. Drawing the rest from reference TRBV5-6 and TRBJ2-7, the complete variable domain is DAGVTQSPTHLIKTRGQQVTLRCSPKSGHDTVSWYQQALGQGPQFIFQYYEEEERQRGNFPDRFSGHQFPNYSSELNVNALLLGDSALYLCASSLIPPSGASYEQYFGPGTRLTVT.

This chain joins TRBV4-2 and TRBJ1-4; D may be TRBD1 (6 bases). CDR1 is LGHNA and CDR2 is YNFKEQ in the germline V gene. V shed 2 bases and J shed 0 bases, with 16 bases lying between them. The CDR3 length is 18 residues. Here the CDR3 reads CASSQLGQGISTNEKLFF. The DNA of the CDR3 is TGTGCCAGCAGCCAATTGGGGCAGGGGATTTCAACTAATGAAAAACTGTTTTTT.

V usage is TRBV10-3 and J usage is TRBJ1-1; 7 bases fit TRBD1. CDR1 ENHRY and CDR2 SYGVKD come from the germline V gene. The CDR3 is made up of 15 amino acids. The V segment lost 1 base and the J segment 1 base; nucleotides outside the gene matches: 3. CDR3 sequence: CAISELRTGNTEAFF. In DNA, the CDR3 is TGTGCCATCAGTGAGTTGAGGACAGGGAACACTGAAGCTTTCTTT.

V usage is TRBV2 and J usage is TRBJ2-2, with 7 bases identical to TRBD2. The CDR3 is made up of 15 amino acids. The trim removed 7 bases at V and 2 bases at J, leaving 7 bases unmatched. The germline V gene has CDR1 SNHLY and CDR2 FYNNEI. The CDR3, as DNA: TGTGCCAGCAAAGGAATAGCGGGTAACACCGGGGAGCTGTTTTTT. This translates into CASKGIAGNTGELFF.

The chain employs TRBV7-8 and TRBJ2-1, with 12 bases fitting TRBD2. CDR1 and CDR2 (germline): SGHVS, FQNEAQ. The CDR3 has 15 amino acids. After removal of 5 bases from V and 15 bases from J, the junction contained 14 bases not matched to a gene. CDR3 residues: CASSGGGLAGPSGFF. The CDR3 nucleotides read TGTGCCAGCAGCGGGGGGGGACTAGCGGGTCCCTCGGGGTTCTTC. Looking up the rest from reference TRBV7-8 and TRBJ2-1 gives the full variable domain: GAGVSQSPRYKVAKRGQDVALRCDPISGHVSLFWYQQALGQGPEFLTYFQNEAQLDKSGLPSDRFFAERPEGSVSTLKIQRTQQEDSAVYLCASSGGGLAGPSGFFGPGTRLTVL.

In its sample, this clone was seen a few times. The chain recombines TRBV9 with TRBJ1-4, with TRBD1 identical over 7 bases. The germline V gene has CDR1 SGDLS and CDR2 YYNGEE. After removal of 0 bases from V and 0 bases from J, the junction contained 11 bases not matched to a gene. The CDR3 has 19 residues. Here the CDR3 DNA reads TGTGCCAGCAGCGTAGCCGTAGCCAGGGGGAATGCAACTAATGAAAAACTGTTTTTT. Translation gives CASSVAVARGNATNEKLFF.

This clone was seen only a few times. The genes are TRBV19 and TRBJ2-7, with 7 bases matching TRBD2. CDR1 and CDR2 (germline): LNHDA, SQIVND (reference sequence). Unmatched junction bases numbered 8, after V lost 3 bases and J lost 3 bases. CDR3 length: 15 residues. CDR3 DNA: TGTGCCAGTAGTATGGAGGTAGCGGGTTTCTACGAGCAGTACTTC. It codes for CASSMEVAGFYEQYF.

This clone was observed a few times. CDR3 protein: CAWRDPLRGLGETQYF. The CDR3 nucleotides are TGTGCCTGGAGAGACCCTCTAAGGGGGTTAGGGGAGACCCAGTACTTC. The genes are TRBV30 and TRBJ2-5; D possibly corresponds to TRBD1 (6 bases). This CDR3 spans 16 amino acids. V was clipped by 3 bases and J by 5 bases, with 22 bases between them. Germline values: CDR1 GTSNPN, CDR2 SVGIG (reference sequence).

The count of this clone is one. The V and J genes are TRBV2 and TRBJ2-1, with 10 bases matching TRBD2. CDR3 size: 16 residues. In germline, CDR1 is SNHLY, CDR2 FYNNEI. Trimming cost V 9 bases and J 7 bases; bases outside gene matches: 15. The CDR3, as DNA: TGTGCCAGGCTGACTTGGACTAGCGGCCGGGAGAATGAGCAGTTCTTC. It yields the protein CARLTWTSGRENEQFF.

This clone turned up a few times. This rearrangement joins TRBV27 to TRBJ1-5; 8 positions agree with TRBD1. The CDR3 runs to 12 residues. After removal of 6 bases from V and 7 bases from J, the junction contained 2 bases not matched to a gene. Per the germline V gene, CDR1 is MNHEY and CDR2 is SMNVEV (reference sequence). In DNA, the CDR3 is TGTGCCAGCAGAACAGGGGGACAGCCCCAGCATTTT. Translated: CASRTGGQPQHF.